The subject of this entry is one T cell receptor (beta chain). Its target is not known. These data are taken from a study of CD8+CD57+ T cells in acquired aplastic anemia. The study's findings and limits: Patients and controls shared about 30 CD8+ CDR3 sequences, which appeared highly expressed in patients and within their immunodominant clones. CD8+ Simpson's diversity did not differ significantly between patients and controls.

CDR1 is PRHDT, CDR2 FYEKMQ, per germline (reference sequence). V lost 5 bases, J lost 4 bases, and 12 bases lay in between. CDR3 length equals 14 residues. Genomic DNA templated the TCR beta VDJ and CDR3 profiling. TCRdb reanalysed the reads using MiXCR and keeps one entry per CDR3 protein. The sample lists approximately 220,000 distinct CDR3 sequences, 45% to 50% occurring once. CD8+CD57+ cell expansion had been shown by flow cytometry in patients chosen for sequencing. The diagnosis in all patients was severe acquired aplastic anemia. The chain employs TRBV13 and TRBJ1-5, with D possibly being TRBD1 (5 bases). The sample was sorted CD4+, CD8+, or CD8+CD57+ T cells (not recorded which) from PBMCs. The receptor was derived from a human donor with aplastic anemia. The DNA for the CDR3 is TGTGCCAGCAGCCAACGTGACAGAAATCAGCCCCAGCATTTT. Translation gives CASSQRDRNQPQHF.